This T cell receptor beta chain was recovered during a study of cytomegalovirus exposure and HLA in healthy donors. Primers included in the PCR were 60 Vbeta and 13 Jbeta primers. Profiled with immunoSEQ multiplex PCR; TCRdb holds only in-frame clones, not every one. Among 80,000 to 100,000 clones listed, 60% to 80% were seen once. The clonotype originates from a man over 45 in good health and CMV-seropositive. Sequencing input: PBMCs.

The CDR3 nucleotides read TGTGCCAGCAGCCTAATATCGGGTACCGGGGAGCTGTTTTTT. The encoded protein is CASSLISGTGELFF. The V gene is TRBV7-8, the J gene TRBJ2-2; D remains ambiguous. V was pared by 5 bases and J by 5 bases, with 12 bases between. Germline CDR1 and CDR2: SGHVS and FQNEAQ. There are 14 residues in the CDR3.